These T cell receptor beta chains were read from a single sample in a study of PD-1 blockade in classical Hodgkin lymphoma. Method: immunoSEQ multiplex PCR; TCRdb's copy keeps in-frame clones and lacks some. The sample has tens of thousands of clones, about 90% seen once. The sample was peripheral blood mononuclear cells (PBMCs), taken before the fourth cycle of nivolumab. The receptors derive from a human donor with classical Hodgkin lymphoma. Both conserved end residues are part of each CDR3. The order of the fields is CDR3 length, D gene, clone size, J gene, V gene, CDR3 DNA, CDR3 protein. D genes are given only for firm matches. Rows may omit the clone size; those that give it use once, few, many or a size class.

12 - - TRBJ2-7 TRBV6-5 TGTGCCAGCAGGCGGGACAACTACGAGCAGTACTTC CASRRDNYEQYF
14 - - TRBJ1-1 TRBV5-6 TGTGCCAGCATAGGCCGCAGCTTCAACACTGAAGCTTTCTTT CASIGRSFNTEAFF
13 TRBD1 - TRBJ2-7 TRBV18 TGTGCCAGCTCACCCGGGACAGGGTTGGAGCAGTACTTC CASSPGTGLEQYF
15 - - TRBJ1-2 TRBV28 TGTGCCAGCAGAACCCGGGCCTTTGGAGCCTATGGCTACACCTTC CASRTRAFGAYGYTF
17 TRBD1 - TRBJ1-2 TRBV25-1 TGTGCCAGCAGTGAATGGGGGGACAGAGGCCTTAACTATGGCTACACCTTC CASSEWGDRGLNYGYTF
13 - once TRBJ2-1 TRBV27 TGTGCCAGCAGTTCCGACTATTACAATGAGCAGTTCTTC CASSSDYYNEQFF
19 - - TRBJ2-1 TRBV19 TGTGCCAGTAGTATAAGGGGGGGAGACAGGGCGTGGTGGAACATTGAGCAGTTCTTC CASSIRGGDRAWWNIEQFF
13 - - TRBJ1-2 TRBV7-2 TGTGCCAGCAGCGCTTACAGACACTATGGCTACACCTTC CASSAYRHYGYTF
14 - - TRBJ2-5 TRBV5-1 TGCGCCAGCAGCTCACCCTCAGGGAAGGAGACCCAGTACTTC CASSSPSGKETQYF
14 - - TRBJ1-2 TRBV14 TGTGCCAGCAGCCAAGATTTGGTCAGGCGGGGCTACACCTTC CASSQDLVRRGYTF